The entry below gives a single T cell receptor beta chain sequence along with its context. Its specificity is not known. V lost 0 bases to trimming and J lost 2 bases, with 11 bases between them. CDR3 length: 15 amino acids. Germline assignment: CDR1 SGDLS and CDR2 YYNGEE. Researchers ran the PCR with 60 Vbeta and 13 Jbeta primers. TCRdb's copy holds only in-frame clones and misses some; the assay was immunoSEQ multiplex PCR. The table records 190,000 or so clones, 80% of them present only once. This entry comes from a study of cytomegalovirus exposure and HLA in healthy donors. Study as a whole: Membership in the Caucasian-associated ancestry cluster was found for about 84% of 350 to 450 genotyped donors. General study findings and limits: Solely CMV serostatus was available to characterize immune exposure. The study labeled more than 150 TCR beta chains cytomegalovirus-associated. V- and J-gene trimming in TCR beta was tied to a missense DCLRE1C variant by an analysis performed later.

The chain combines TRBV9 with TRBJ1-2; tentatively, D is TRBD1 (5 bases). The sequence was obtained from a boy aged 5-17 years in good health and CMV-seronegative. Sequencing used PBMCs. Here the CDR3 DNA reads TGTGCCAGCAGCGTAGCCTCGACAGTGAACTATGGCTACACCTTC. Residues: CASSVASTVNYGYTF.